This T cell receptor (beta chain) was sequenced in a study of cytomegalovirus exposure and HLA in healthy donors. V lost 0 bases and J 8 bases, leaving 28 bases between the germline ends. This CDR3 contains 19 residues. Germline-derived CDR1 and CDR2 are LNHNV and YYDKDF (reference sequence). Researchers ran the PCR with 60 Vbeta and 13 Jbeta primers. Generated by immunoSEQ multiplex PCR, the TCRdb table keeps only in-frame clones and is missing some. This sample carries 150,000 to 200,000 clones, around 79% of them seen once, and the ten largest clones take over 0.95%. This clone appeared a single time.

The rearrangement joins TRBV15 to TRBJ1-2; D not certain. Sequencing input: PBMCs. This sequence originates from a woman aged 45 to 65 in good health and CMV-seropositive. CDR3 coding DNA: TGTGCCACCAGCAGAGATCGCGGGCAGCGGGAAAAGTTCCAATGGGGCTACACCTTC. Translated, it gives CATSRDRGQREKFQWGYTF.